This TCR beta chain was identified during a study of blood T cell repertoires in COVID-19. Whole-study context: Collection of acute and convalescent COVID-19 samples took place in the United States, Italy and Spain. In each case, the material was cDNA or gDNA derived from T cells, B-cell-depleted T cells, or PBMCs.

V lost 2 bases and J lost 8; bases outside the gene matches: 6. CDR3 size: 15 residues. Germline CDR1 WNHNN, CDR2 SYGVQD (reference sequence). Original processing notes: Amplifying reference gene primers gave estimates of nucleated cell counts. Some clones are missing from TCRdb's copy, which holds only in-frame ones; the method was immunoSEQ multiplex PCR. V and J calls and clone size are copied from that table; D and trimming were computed from the DNA. The sample lists about 270,000 clones; 88% were seen once. This TCR was sampled from a man in his sixties who had recovered from COVID-19. V is TRBV10-1 and J is TRBJ1-4; 9 bases match TRBD1. Sequenced input: peripheral blood. The CDR3 loop is CASSEGQGLGEKLFF. CDR3 nucleotide sequence: TGCGCCAGCAGTGAGGGACAGGGGCTAGGCGAAAAACTGTTTTTT.